The rows below give T cell receptor beta chains drawn from one sample of a study of T cells after posttransplantation cyclophosphamide. Some clones are missing from TCRdb's copy, which holds only in-frame ones; the method was immunoSEQ multiplex PCR. Of roughly 20,000 clones listed, approximately 69% are singletons. This sample comprised PBMCs, obtained after an allogeneic stem cell transplant with post-transplant cyclophosphamide. These receptor sequences come from a male patient aged 25-45 years who received an allogeneic stem cell transplant from a related donor, was CMV-positive, and had acute GVHD only. Part of the T cells may come from the graft donor. The CDR3 runs from the conserved cysteine through the conserved F or W. The order of the fields is V gene, clone size, D gene, J gene, CDR3 DNA, CDR3 protein. A D gene is named only where the DNA matches it firmly. Expanded clones are given a class, and other clones once, few, many or no size at all.

v_gene: TRBV2; abundance: NA; d_gene: TRBD2; j_gene: TRBJ2-1; CDR3nt: TGTGCCAGCAGTCAACAGCGGGGGGGTTACAATGAGCAGTTCTTC; CDR3aa: CASSQQRGGYNEQFF
v_gene: TRBV15; abundance: NA; d_gene: NA; j_gene: TRBJ2-7; CDR3nt: TGTGCCACCAGCGGGGCTTCCTACGAGCAGTACTTC; CDR3aa: CATSGASYEQYF
v_gene: TRBV9; abundance: NA; d_gene: NA; j_gene: TRBJ1-2; CDR3nt: TGTGCCAGCAGCGTAGCCCTTAACTATGGCTACACCTTC; CDR3aa: CASSVALNYGYTF
v_gene: TRBV29-1; abundance: NA; d_gene: TRBD1; j_gene: TRBJ1-2; CDR3nt: TGCAGCGTTACGGGGACAGTTGGCGTTAACTATGGCTACACCTTC; CDR3aa: CSVTGTVGVNYGYTF
v_gene: TRBV4-3; abundance: NA; d_gene: TRBD2; j_gene: TRBJ2-1; CDR3nt: TGCGCCAGCAGCTTAAGACTAGCGGGGCTCAATGAGCAGTTCTTC; CDR3aa: CASSLRLAGLNEQFF
v_gene: TRBV7-8; abundance: NA; d_gene: NA; j_gene: TRBJ2-3; CDR3nt: TGTGCCGTTACCTCTGGGCTAGCAGGCACAGATACGCAGTATTTT; CDR3aa: CAVTSGLAGTDTQYF
v_gene: TRBV7-9; abundance: NA; d_gene: NA; j_gene: TRBJ1-2; CDR3nt: TGTGCCAGCAGCTTGGCCGGGAGGGACTATGGCTACACCTTC; CDR3aa: CASSLAGRDYGYTF
v_gene: TRBV6-5; abundance: NA; d_gene: NA; j_gene: TRBJ1-1; CDR3nt: TGTGCCAGCAGTCCCACCGGGACAAGGAACACTGAAGCTTTCTTT; CDR3aa: CASSPTGTRNTEAFF
v_gene: TRBV5-6; abundance: few; d_gene: TRBD1; j_gene: TRBJ1-5; CDR3nt: TGTGCCAGCAGCTTGGCGGGGGACAGGGCTTATAGCAATCAGCCCCAGCATTTT; CDR3aa: CASSLAGDRAYSNQPQHF
v_gene: TRBV6-4; abundance: many; d_gene: NA; j_gene: TRBJ2-3; CDR3nt: TGTGCCAGCAGTGACCTAAGGGGTTCAGATACGCAGTATTTT; CDR3aa: CASSDLRGSDTQYF
v_gene: TRBV29-1; abundance: NA; d_gene: NA; j_gene: TRBJ1-2; CDR3nt: TGCAGCGTTACAGGGTACGGTGGCTACACCTTC; CDR3aa: CSVTGYGGYTF
v_gene: TRBV7-3; abundance: NA; d_gene: TRBD2; j_gene: TRBJ2-5; CDR3nt: TGTGCCAGCGCGCGGGGGCGGGGGGGCCAAGAGACCCAGTACTTC; CDR3aa: CASARGRGGQETQYF
v_gene: TRBV5-1; abundance: NA; d_gene: NA; j_gene: TRBJ2-1; CDR3nt: TGCGCCAGCAGCGACAGCCCCGGAGACAATGAGCAGTTCTTC; CDR3aa: CASSDSPGDNEQFF
v_gene: TRBV14; abundance: NA; d_gene: TRBD1; j_gene: TRBJ2-5; CDR3nt: TGTGCCAGCAGCCGGACAGGGCAGGAGACCCAGTACTTC; CDR3aa: CASSRTGQETQYF
v_gene: TRBV4-3; abundance: NA; d_gene: TRBD2; j_gene: TRBJ2-2; CDR3nt: TGCGCCAGCAGCCAAGGACTAGCGGGAACCGGGGAGCTGTTTTTT; CDR3aa: CASSQGLAGTGELFF
v_gene: TRBV30; abundance: once; d_gene: TRBD1; j_gene: TRBJ1-5; CDR3nt: TGTGCCTGGAGTGTAGGGACAGGGGCCTATAGCAATCAGCCCCAGCATTTT; CDR3aa: CAWSVGTGAYSNQPQHF
v_gene: TRBV10-3; abundance: NA; d_gene: NA; j_gene: TRBJ1-2; CDR3nt: TGTGCCATCAGTGAGGGGACACCCTATGGCTACACCTTC; CDR3aa: CAISEGTPYGYTF
v_gene: TRBV14; abundance: NA; d_gene: NA; j_gene: TRBJ1-2; CDR3nt: TGTGCCAGCAGCCTAACCGGACAGTCTAACTATGGCTACACCTTC; CDR3aa: CASSLTGQSNYGYTF
v_gene: TRBV14; abundance: NA; d_gene: NA; j_gene: TRBJ1-6; CDR3nt: TGTGCCAGCAGCTGGACAACCAATTCACCCCTCCACTTT; CDR3aa: CASSWTTNSPLHF
v_gene: TRBV7-2; abundance: NA; d_gene: NA; j_gene: TRBJ1-1; CDR3nt: TGTGCCAGCAGCTTGTCACAGACCAACACTGAAGCTTTCTTT; CDR3aa: CASSLSQTNTEAFF
v_gene: TRBV7-8; abundance: NA; d_gene: NA; j_gene: TRBJ2-3; CDR3nt: TGTGCCAGCAGCTTAGCGCTGACAGGCACAGATACGCAGTATTTT; CDR3aa: CASSLALTGTDTQYF
v_gene: TRBV5-6; abundance: once; d_gene: TRBD2; j_gene: TRBJ2-2; CDR3nt: TGTGCCAGCAGCTTGGTGGTAGCGGGGGCCCTTAACACCGGGGAGCTGTTTTTT; CDR3aa: CASSLVVAGALNTGELFF
v_gene: TRBV5-6; abundance: NA; d_gene: NA; j_gene: TRBJ1-2; CDR3nt: TGTGCCAGCAGCTTGGCCAACACAGTCTATGGCTACACCTTC; CDR3aa: CASSLANTVYGYTF
v_gene: TRBV19; abundance: NA; d_gene: TRBD1; j_gene: TRBJ1-6; CDR3nt: TGTGCCAGTAGTCCGGGACAGGGGCCACCCCTCCACTTT; CDR3aa: CASSPGQGPPLHF
v_gene: TRBV5-1; abundance: NA; d_gene: NA; j_gene: TRBJ2-1; CDR3nt: TGCGCCAGCAGCCTCCGGGACAACAATGAGCAGTTCTTC; CDR3aa: CASSLRDNNEQFF
v_gene: TRBV6-1; abundance: NA; d_gene: NA; j_gene: TRBJ1-5; CDR3nt: TGTGCCGCACGGGAAGGGCTCAATCAGCCCCAGCATTTT; CDR3aa: CAAREGLNQPQHF
v_gene: TRBV6-6; abundance: NA; d_gene: NA; j_gene: TRBJ1-1; CDR3nt: TGTGCCAGCAGTTACTCGAGCACTGAAGCTTTCTTT; CDR3aa: CASSYSSTEAFF
v_gene: TRBV5-1; abundance: few; d_gene: NA; j_gene: TRBJ2-2; CDR3nt: TGCGCCAGCAGCTTGGCCAACGGGATCGGGGAGCTGTTTTTT; CDR3aa: CASSLANGIGELFF
v_gene: TRBV28; abundance: NA; d_gene: NA; j_gene: TRBJ1-1; CDR3nt: TGTGCCAGCAGTGGGTGGGAGTACACTGAAGCTTTCTTT; CDR3aa: CASSGWEYTEAFF
v_gene: TRBV6-1; abundance: NA; d_gene: NA; j_gene: TRBJ1-4; CDR3nt: TGTGCCATCAGTGAGTCGGGGGTCCTTAATGAAAAACTGTTTTTT; CDR3aa: CAISESGVLNEKLFF
v_gene: TRBV9; abundance: few; d_gene: NA; j_gene: TRBJ2-7; CDR3nt: TGTGCCAGCAGCACCTTAGGGGGGGCAGCCTACGAGCAGTACTTC; CDR3aa: CASSTLGGAAYEQYF
v_gene: TRBV5-1; abundance: once; d_gene: NA; j_gene: TRBJ1-6; CDR3nt: TGCGCCAGCAGCTTAAGGGGCCCCGTCTCCTATAATTCACCCCTCCACTTT; CDR3aa: CASSLRGPVSYNSPLHF
v_gene: TRBV19; abundance: NA; d_gene: TRBD2; j_gene: TRBJ2-1; CDR3nt: TGTGCCAGTAGTGTGACTAGCGGGGGCGCCTACAATGAGCAGTTCTTC; CDR3aa: CASSVTSGGAYNEQFF
v_gene: TRBV4-2; abundance: NA; d_gene: NA; j_gene: TRBJ2-3; CDR3nt: TGTGCCAGCAGCCAAGATCCGAGGGGGGGCGGCACAGATACGCAGTATTTT; CDR3aa: CASSQDPRGGGTDTQYF
v_gene: TRBV15; abundance: few; d_gene: NA; j_gene: TRBJ1-1; CDR3nt: TGTGCCACCAGCAGATCTCAGGGGATGAACACTGAAGCTTTCTTT; CDR3aa: CATSRSQGMNTEAFF
v_gene: TRBV5-4; abundance: NA; d_gene: NA; j_gene: TRBJ1-2; CDR3nt: TGTGCCAGCAGCTTATGGGGGGTGAAAGGCTACACCTTC; CDR3aa: CASSLWGVKGYTF
v_gene: TRBV4-1; abundance: NA; d_gene: NA; j_gene: TRBJ1-4; CDR3nt: TGCGCCAGCAGTCGGGGTACAGACAATGAAAAACTGTTTTTT; CDR3aa: CASSRGTDNEKLFF
v_gene: TRBV21-1; abundance: NA; d_gene: NA; j_gene: TRBJ2-5; CDR3nt: TGTGCCAGCATTCGAGGTCCCCCAAATCCAGCGGCCCAGTACTTC; CDR3aa: CASIRGPPNPAAQYF
v_gene: TRBV6-5; abundance: NA; d_gene: TRBD2; j_gene: TRBJ2-7; CDR3nt: TGTGCCAGCAGCACAGGGACTAGGGGCTCCTACGAGCAGTACTTC; CDR3aa: CASSTGTRGSYEQYF
v_gene: TRBV7-2; abundance: NA; d_gene: TRBD1; j_gene: TRBJ1-2; CDR3nt: TGTGCCAGCAGCTTAAGAGGGGACAGAGAATTGAATGGCTACACCTTC; CDR3aa: CASSLRGDRELNGYTF
v_gene: TRBV7-2; abundance: NA; d_gene: TRBD1; j_gene: TRBJ2-7; CDR3nt: TGTGCCAGCAGCTCGCGGACCGGACAGGGCTACGAGCAGTACTTC; CDR3aa: CASSSRTGQGYEQYF
v_gene: TRBV28; abundance: NA; d_gene: NA; j_gene: TRBJ1-1; CDR3nt: TGTGCCAGCAGTCCCGGGGACACACCCTCCACTGAAGCTTTCTTT; CDR3aa: CASSPGDTPSTEAFF
v_gene: TRBV4-3; abundance: NA; d_gene: TRBD1; j_gene: TRBJ1-1; CDR3nt: TGCGCCAGCAGCTCCCACAGGGGTGGTACTGAAGCTTTCTTT; CDR3aa: CASSSHRGGTEAFF
v_gene: TRBV23-1; abundance: NA; d_gene: NA; j_gene: TRBJ2-3; CDR3nt: TGCGCCAGCATAGGGGATTATAGCACAGATACGCAGTATTTT; CDR3aa: CASIGDYSTDTQYF
v_gene: TRBV5-4; abundance: NA; d_gene: NA; j_gene: TRBJ1-1; CDR3nt: TGTGCCAGCAGCGCCCGGGACACTGAAGCTTTCTTT; CDR3aa: CASSARDTEAFF
v_gene: TRBV11-2; abundance: NA; d_gene: TRBD1; j_gene: TRBJ2-3; CDR3nt: TGTGCCAGCAGCTCAGACAGGGGGCTAGATACGCAGTATTTT; CDR3aa: CASSSDRGLDTQYF
v_gene: TRBV9; abundance: NA; d_gene: NA; j_gene: TRBJ1-2; CDR3nt: TGTGCCAGCAGCGTAGGAGGGATCCGGAGAGGGGGCTACACCTTC; CDR3aa: CASSVGGIRRGGYTF
v_gene: TRBV15; abundance: NA; d_gene: TRBD1; j_gene: TRBJ1-2; CDR3nt: TGTGCCACCAGCAGCGACAGGGCCCCACTCTATGGCTACACCTTC; CDR3aa: CATSSDRAPLYGYTF
v_gene: TRBV4-1; abundance: NA; d_gene: NA; j_gene: TRBJ1-1; CDR3nt: TGCGCCAGCAGCCAACAGGGGATGAACACTGAAGCTTTCTTT; CDR3aa: CASSQQGMNTEAFF
v_gene: TRBV25-1; abundance: few; d_gene: NA; j_gene: TRBJ1-6; CDR3nt: TGTGCCAGCAGTGAAACAACAGGGAATTTTTCACCCCTCCACTTT; CDR3aa: CASSETTGNFSPLHF
v_gene: TRBV5-4; abundance: NA; d_gene: NA; j_gene: TRBJ2-3; CDR3nt: TGTGCCAGCAGTTACGAGGGGGTAGGCACAGATACGCAGTATTTT; CDR3aa: CASSYEGVGTDTQYF
v_gene: TRBV7-2; abundance: NA; d_gene: NA; j_gene: TRBJ2-2; CDR3nt: TGTGCCAGCAGCTTAGCGGGGGGTTACACCGGGGAGCTGTTTTTT; CDR3aa: CASSLAGGYTGELFF
v_gene: TRBV11-3; abundance: once; d_gene: TRBD1; j_gene: TRBJ2-7; CDR3nt: TGTGCCAGCAGGAGACAGGGGGCCGCAACCCCTAAAACCTACGAGCAGTACTTC; CDR3aa: CASRRQGAATPKTYEQYF